These 5 T cell receptor beta chains share one sample of origin, sequenced in a study of blood T cell repertoires in COVID-19. Here immunoSEQ multiplex PCR was the method, and the copy in TCRdb shows in-frame clones only, minus some. This table holds 200,000 or so clones, roughly four fifths found once. Sequenced input: peripheral blood. The receptor set was obtained from a woman of 80 years or more with COVID-19, enrolled during active disease.

V gene TRBV28 combines with J gene TRBJ2-7; the match to TRBD2 covers 8 bases. Germline CDR1 and CDR2: MDHEN and SYDVKM. Germline trimming cut 6 bases from V and 2 bases from J; bases unmatched to any gene: 3. The CDR3 extends over 13 amino acids. The CDR3 DNA reads TGTGCCAGCAGACCGGGACTAGCCTACGAGCAGTACTTC. It encodes CASRPGLAYEQYF.

The rearrangement links TRBV3-1 (or the pseudogene TRBV3-2) to TRBJ2-1, with D unclear. Germline V gene lookup returns CDR1 LGHDT and CDR2 YNNKEL (reference sequence). V was cut by 4 bases and J by 0 bases, with 10 bases left in between. The CDR3 contains 15 residues. DNA of the CDR3: TGTGCCAGCAGCCCCTCGGTAATCTCCTACAATGAGCAGTTCTTC. Residues: CASSPSVISYNEQFF.

The chain is built from TRBV6-2 or TRBV6-3 and TRBJ2-1, with 9 bases fitting TRBD1. The CDR3 extends over 11 amino acids. Germline assignment: CDR1 MNHEY and CDR2 SVGEGT. V was clipped by 6 bases and J by 13 bases; unmatched bases: 4. CDR3 sequence: CASSRDRVQFF. CDR3 DNA: TGTGCCAGCAGCAGGGACAGGGTCCAGTTCTTC.

The chain uses TRBV30 and TRBJ1-6, with D unclear. The CDR3 extends over 15 amino acids. Germline lookup yields CDR1 GTSNPN and CDR2 SVGIG (reference sequence). V was clipped by 5 bases and J by 0 bases, with 11 bases between them. CDR3 DNA sequence: TGTGCCTGGGCTTCCTTGAGCTCCTATAATTCACCCCTCCACTTT. Its translation: CAWASLSSYNSPLHF.

This clone has more than one count but fewer than ten. The chain uses TRBV7-9 and TRBJ2-7; 11 positions match TRBD2. Germline V CDR1 and CDR2: SEHNR, FQNEAQ (reference sequence). J lost 1 base, V lost 3 bases, and 14 bases had no gene match. CDR3 size: 19 residues. CDR3 loop: CASSFVSGTSGGNSYEQYF. In DNA, the CDR3 is TGTGCCAGCAGCTTCGTTTCGGGGACTAGCGGAGGAAATTCCTACGAGCAGTACTTC.